Listed below are T cell receptor beta chains from one sample, sequenced in a study of blood T cells in healthy people across ages. TCRdb used MiXCR to reprocess the 5' RACE reads, holding one entry per CDR3 protein. The table records about 1.8 million distinct CDR3 sequences, about 50% of them present only once. The sequencing sample was made of blood. The receptors originated from a woman in her 40s in good health. Each CDR3 is given with its conserved first and last residue. D genes are given only for firm matches. Clone size is stated in some rows and not others, as once, few, many or a class when expanded.

D gene | J gene | V gene | clone size | CDR3 protein | CDR3 DNA
TRBD2 | TRBJ2-7 | TRBV6-5 | few | CASSSTSEAYEQYF | TGTGCCAGCAGTTCGACTAGCGAAGCCTACGAGCAGTACTTC
TRBD1 | TRBJ1-5 | TRBV5-6 | NA | CASSLETGTGTNQPQHF | TGTGCCAGCAGCTTGGAAACCGGGACAGGGACAAATCAGCCCCAGCATTTT
NA | TRBJ2-5 | TRBV6-6 | many | CASRAQETQYF | TGTGCCAGCCGAGCCCAAGAGACCCAGTACTTC
TRBD1 | TRBJ2-7 | TRBV2 | NA | CASSESGGRYNEQYF | TGTGCCAGCAGTGAATCAGGGGGCCGGTACAATGAGCAGTACTTC
TRBD1 | TRBJ2-7 | TRBV12-3/TRBV12-4 | NA | CASSVRDRGREQYF | TGTGCCAGCAGTGTCCGGGACAGGGGCCGCGAGCAGTACTTC
TRBD1 | TRBJ2-5 | TRBV7-2 | many | CASSVNRGETQYF | TGTGCCAGCAGCGTTAACAGGGGAGAGACCCAGTACTTC
TRBD2 | TRBJ2-5 | TRBV7-6 | NA | CASSLTSGGARKTQYF | TGTGCCAGCAGCTTAACTAGCGGGGGGGCTCGGAAGACCCAGTACTTC
NA | TRBJ2-3 | TRBV20-1 | NA | CSARRVRGASTDTQYF | TGCAGTGCTAGAAGAGTCAGGGGAGCTAGCACAGATACGCAGTATTTT
NA | TRBJ1-1 | TRBV2 | NA | CASSQMVNTEAFF | TGTGCCAGCAGTCAAATGGTGAACACTGAAGCTTTCTTT
NA | TRBJ2-7 | TRBV7-2 | many | CASSLSGAYEQYF | TGTGCCAGCAGCCTCTCCGGAGCCTACGAGCAGTACTTC
NA | TRBJ1-2 | TRBV6-5 | NA | CASSYLGYGYTF | TGTGCCAGCAGTTACCTGGGGTATGGCTACACCTTC
NA | TRBJ2-3 | TRBV28 | NA | CASSFAPDGTQYF | TGTGCCAGCAGTTTTGCCCCTGACGGTACGCAGTATTTT
NA | TRBJ2-7 | TRBV18 | NA | CASSPHGRPYEQYF | TGTGCCAGCTCACCACACGGCAGACCCTACGAGCAGTACTTC
TRBD1 | TRBJ2-7 | TRBV29-1 | few | CSVDTGTGPYEQYF | TGCAGCGTGGATACCGGGACAGGCCCCTACGAGCAGTACTTC
TRBD1 | TRBJ2-7 | TRBV28 | NA | CASSSQGMRTGAYEQYF | TGTGCCAGCAGTTCCCAAGGGATGAGGACAGGAGCCTACGAGCAGTACTTC
TRBD2 | TRBJ2-7 | TRBV6-2/TRBV6-3 | NA | CASSGLAGVYEQYF | TGTGCCAGCAGCGGACTAGCGGGGGTCTACGAGCAGTACTTC
TRBD1 | TRBJ2-5 | TRBV2 | NA | CASTTGTGETQYF | TGTGCCAGCACGACAGGGACCGGAGAGACCCAGTACTTC
NA | TRBJ2-7 | TRBV6-2/TRBV6-3 | NA | CASRYPGQYEQYF | TGTGCCAGCAGATATCCGGGGCAATACGAGCAGTACTTC
NA | TRBJ2-7 | TRBV3-1 | many | CASSQDFYEQYF | TGTGCCAGCAGCCAAGATTTCTACGAGCAGTACTTC
NA | TRBJ2-3 | TRBV20-1 | NA | CSAEKREDTQYF | TGCAGTGCGGAAAAGAGGGAAGATACGCAGTATTTT
NA | TRBJ2-3 | TRBV29-1 | few | CSVTQGDTQYF | TGCAGCGTAACTCAGGGGGATACGCAGTATTTT
NA | TRBJ2-7 | TRBV28 | NA | CASQRQGRSEQYF | TGTGCCAGCCAACGCCAGGGGAGGAGCGAGCAGTACTTC
TRBD1 | TRBJ2-5 | TRBV4-1 | few | CASSQGMDRYQETQYF | TGCGCCAGCAGCCAAGGAATGGACAGGTACCAAGAGACCCAGTACTTC
NA | TRBJ1-2 | TRBV20-1 | NA | CSASPGQIFNYGYTF | TGCAGTGCTAGCCCAGGGCAGATCTTTAACTATGGCTACACCTTC
TRBD2 | TRBJ2-1 | TRBV4-2 | NA | CASSQDDTSGGGREQFF | TGTGCCAGCAGCCAAGATGACACTAGCGGGGGGGGAAGGGAGCAGTTCTTC
NA | TRBJ1-4 | TRBV7-2 | NA | CASSLSRDTRKYEKLFF | TGTGCCAGCAGCTTAAGTCGGGACACGCGAAAGTATGAAAAACTGTTTTTT
TRBD1 | TRBJ2-1 | TRBV27 | NA | CASSPVADRVNEQFF | TGTGCCAGCAGCCCCGTTGCTGACAGGGTCAATGAGCAGTTCTTC
NA | TRBJ2-7 | TRBV11-2 | NA | CASSPWGRAPPSYNEQYF | TGTGCCAGCAGCCCATGGGGTCGGGCGCCTCCCTCCTACAATGAGCAGTACTTC
NA | TRBJ2-3 | TRBV7-9 | NA | CASSLPRGLIDTQYF | TGTGCCAGCAGCTTACCTCGGGGGTTGATAGATACGCAGTATTTT
NA | TRBJ2-6 | TRBV29-1 | NA | CSALFLGANVLTF | TGCAGCGCGTTGTTTCTGGGGGCCAACGTCCTGACTTTC
TRBD2 | TRBJ2-1 | TRBV6-6 | NA | CASRPRGGGGNEQFF | TGTGCCAGCAGGCCCCGTGGTGGGGGGGGCAATGAGCAGTTCTTC
NA | TRBJ2-7 | TRBV11-2 | NA | CSSSFRIKQYF | TGTTCCAGCAGCTTTAGGATCAAGCAGTACTTC
TRBD2 | TRBJ2-5 | TRBV7-2 | NA | CASSLDFKRGVRETQYF | TGTGCCAGCAGCTTAGACTTTAAGCGGGGGGTTCGGGAGACCCAGTACTTC
TRBD1 | TRBJ1-2 | TRBV18 | once | CASSPGAGGANYGYTF | TGTGCCAGCTCACCTGGGGCAGGGGGAGCTAACTATGGCTACACCTTC
NA | TRBJ1-4 | TRBV5-1 | once | CASSLEPVFDEKLFF | TGCGCCAGCAGCTTGGAGCCCGTCTTCGACGAAAAACTGTTTTTT
TRBD1 | TRBJ2-3 | TRBV6-1 | NA | CASSAGQRPTSTDTQYF | TGTGCCAGCAGTGCGGGACAGCGTCCGACTAGCACAGATACGCAGTATTTT
TRBD1 | TRBJ2-7 | TRBV7-9 | few | CASSSLTGGAAEQYF | TGTGCCAGCAGCTCCCTGACAGGGGGCGCAGCCGAGCAGTACTTC
NA | TRBJ2-3 | TRBV20-1 | NA | CSARDPKAERPTSSTDTQYF | TGCAGTGCTAGAGATCCCAAGGCAGAACGACCAACCTCTAGCACAGATACGCAGTATTTT
TRBD2 | TRBJ2-1 | TRBV11-3 | NA | CASSSEPIAGGTYNEQFF | TGTGCCAGCAGCTCAGAACCAATAGCGGGGGGCACCTACAATGAGCAGTTCTTC
TRBD2 | TRBJ2-3 | TRBV29-1 | NA | CSVDSGGNTQYF | TGCAGCGTTGACAGCGGGGGTAATACGCAGTATTTT
TRBD1 | TRBJ2-2 | TRBV6-5 | NA | CASKGRWTGNTGELFF | TGTGCCAGCAAGGGTAGATGGACAGGGAACACCGGGGAGCTGTTTTTT
NA | TRBJ2-5 | TRBV28 | NA | CASSLGAAIGETQYF | TGTGCCAGCAGTTTAGGGGCGGCGATCGGGGAGACCCAGTACTTC
NA | TRBJ1-1 | TRBV6-5 | NA | CASSKDDRNTEAFF | TGTGCCAGCAGTAAGGATGACAGAAACACTGAAGCTTTCTTT
NA | TRBJ1-1 | TRBV6-5 | few | CASSLPGASEAFF | TGTGCCAGCAGTCTACCGGGGGCGTCTGAAGCTTTCTTT
TRBD1 | TRBJ1-2 | TRBV7-2 | NA | CASSTNRGLGYGYTF | TGTGCCAGCAGCACAAACAGGGGGCTAGGTTATGGCTACACCTTC
NA | TRBJ2-6 | TRBV7-9 | few | CASSLTVPLPYGANVLTF | TGTGCCAGCAGCTTGACGGTACCGCTACCTTATGGGGCCAACGTCCTGACTTTC
TRBD2 | TRBJ2-1 | TRBV29-1 | few | CSVARLADNEQFF | TGCAGCGTGGCGCGGCTAGCGGATAATGAGCAGTTCTTC
TRBD1 | TRBJ2-3 | TRBV5-1 | NA | CASSHTGQGTDTQYF | TGCGCCAGCAGCCATACGGGACAGGGGACAGATACGCAGTATTTT
NA | TRBJ2-1 | TRBV7-3 | NA | CASSLDPQSSYNEQFF | TGTGCCAGCAGCTTAGATCCCCAGAGCTCCTACAATGAGCAGTTCTTC
TRBD2 | TRBJ2-3 | TRBV3-1 | NA | CASSQDWASGDRYTDTQYF | TGTGCCAGCAGCCAAGATTGGGCTAGCGGGGACCGATACACAGATACGCAGTATTTT
TRBD2 | TRBJ2-7 | TRBV5-1 | NA | CASSGEGDRFYEQYF | TGCGCCAGCAGCGGGGAGGGAGACAGATTCTACGAGCAGTACTTC
TRBD1 | TRBJ1-6 | TRBV4-3 | NA | CASSQDSSGTGSVAVNSPLHF | TGCGCCAGCAGCCAAGATAGTTCGGGGACAGGGTCGGTCGCTGTCAATTCACCCCTCCACTTT
NA | TRBJ2-7 | TRBV20-1 | once | CSARGRSSYNEQYF | TGCAGTGCTAGAGGGCGGAGCTCCTACAATGAGCAGTACTTC